The rows below give T cell receptor beta chains drawn from one sample of a study of shared clonotypes between healthy human individuals. Assay: immunoSEQ multiplex PCR; the TCRdb copy retains only in-frame clones and omits some. The sample lists about 480,000 clones; 70% to 80% were seen once. The sequenced material came from PBMCs. These receptor sequences come from a woman between 35 and 50 years old in good health. Some clones in this sample may be carry-over from other donors' samples. Both conserved end residues are part of each CDR3. A D gene is named only where the DNA matches it firmly. Size values are once, few and many counts, or a class for expanded clones, and some rows have none.

D: .
size: once
V: TRBV29-1
J: TRBJ2-1
CDR3: CSVDQTSYNEQFF
DNA: TGCAGCGTTGATCAGACTAGCTACAATGAGCAGTTCTTC

D: TRBD1
size: .
V: TRBV30
J: TRBJ1-1
CDR3: CACIRDRVMNTEAFF
DNA: TGTGCCTGCATAAGAGACAGGGTCATGAACACTGAAGCTTTCTTT

D: TRBD1
size: .
V: TRBV25-1
J: TRBJ1-2
CDR3: CASSATGNYGYTF
DNA: TGTGCCAGCAGTGCGACAGGGAACTATGGCTACACCTTC

D: .
size: .
V: TRBV15
J: TRBJ2-1
CDR3: CATSRVRGLHNEQFF
DNA: TGTGCCACCAGCAGAGTGCGCGGCCTCCACAATGAGCAGTTCTTC

D: .
size: .
V: TRBV2
J: TRBJ2-3
CDR3: CASSDQTRDTQYF
DNA: TGTGCCAGCAGTGACCAAACCAGGGATACGCAGTATTTT

D: .
size: few
V: TRBV29-1
J: TRBJ2-7
CDR3: CSVNKGSYEQYF
DNA: TGCAGCGTCAACAAGGGGAGTTACGAGCAGTACTTC

D: .
size: .
V: TRBV29-1
J: TRBJ2-5
CDR3: CSVSGGQETQYF
DNA: TGCAGCGTTTCTGGTGGCCAAGAGACCCAGTACTTC

D: .
size: .
V: TRBV18
J: TRBJ2-7
CDR3: CASSPPSLGSYEQYF
DNA: TGTGCCAGCTCACCACCGTCACTCGGGAGTTACGAGCAGTACTTC

D: .
size: .
V: TRBV6-5
J: TRBJ1-1
CDR3: CASSRGTEAFF
DNA: TGTGCCAGCAGCCGGGGGACTGAAGCTTTCTTT

D: TRBD1
size: .
V: TRBV27
J: TRBJ2-7
CDR3: CASSKQRGQGFDEQYF
DNA: TGTGCCAGCAGTAAACAGAGGGGACAGGGTTTCGACGAGCAGTACTTC

D: TRBD1
size: .
V: TRBV5-1
J: TRBJ2-3
CDR3: CASSRGTGSESTQYF
DNA: TGCGCCAGCAGCAGAGGGACAGGGAGTGAGAGTACGCAGTATTTT